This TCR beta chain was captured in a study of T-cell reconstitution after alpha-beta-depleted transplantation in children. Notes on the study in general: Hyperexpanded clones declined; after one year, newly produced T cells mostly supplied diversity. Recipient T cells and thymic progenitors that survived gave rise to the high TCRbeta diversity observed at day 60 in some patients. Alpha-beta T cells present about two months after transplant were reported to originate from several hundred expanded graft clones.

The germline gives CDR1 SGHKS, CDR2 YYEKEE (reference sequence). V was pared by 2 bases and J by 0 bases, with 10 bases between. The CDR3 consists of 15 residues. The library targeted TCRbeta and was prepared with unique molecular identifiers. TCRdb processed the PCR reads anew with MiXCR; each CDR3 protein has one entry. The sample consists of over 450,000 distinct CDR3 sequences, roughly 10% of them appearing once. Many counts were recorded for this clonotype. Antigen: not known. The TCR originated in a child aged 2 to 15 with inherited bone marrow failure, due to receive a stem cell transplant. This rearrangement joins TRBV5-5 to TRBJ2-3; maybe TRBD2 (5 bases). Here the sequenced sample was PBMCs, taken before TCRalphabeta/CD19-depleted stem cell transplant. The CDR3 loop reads CASSFLSGSTDTQYF. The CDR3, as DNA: TGTGCCAGCAGCTTTTTGTCGGGAAGCACAGATACGCAGTATTTT.